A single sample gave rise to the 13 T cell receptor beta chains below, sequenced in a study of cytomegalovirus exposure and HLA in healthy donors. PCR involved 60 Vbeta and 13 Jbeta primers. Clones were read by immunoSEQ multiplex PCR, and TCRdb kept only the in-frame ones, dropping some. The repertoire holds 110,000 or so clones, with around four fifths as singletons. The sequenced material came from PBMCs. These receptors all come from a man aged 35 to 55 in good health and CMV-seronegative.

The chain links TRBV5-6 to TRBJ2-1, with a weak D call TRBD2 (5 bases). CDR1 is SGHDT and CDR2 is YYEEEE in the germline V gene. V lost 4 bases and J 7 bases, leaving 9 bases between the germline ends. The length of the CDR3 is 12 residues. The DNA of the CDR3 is TGTGCCAGCAGCCGAGAGGGTAATGAGCAGTTCTTC. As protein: CASSREGNEQFF.

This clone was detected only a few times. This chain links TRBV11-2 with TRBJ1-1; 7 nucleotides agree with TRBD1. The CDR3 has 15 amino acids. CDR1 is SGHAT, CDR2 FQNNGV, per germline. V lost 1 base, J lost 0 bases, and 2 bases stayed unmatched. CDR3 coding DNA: TGTGCCAGCAGCTTAGGGACAGGATTGAACACTGAAGCTTTCTTT. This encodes CASSLGTGLNTEAFF.

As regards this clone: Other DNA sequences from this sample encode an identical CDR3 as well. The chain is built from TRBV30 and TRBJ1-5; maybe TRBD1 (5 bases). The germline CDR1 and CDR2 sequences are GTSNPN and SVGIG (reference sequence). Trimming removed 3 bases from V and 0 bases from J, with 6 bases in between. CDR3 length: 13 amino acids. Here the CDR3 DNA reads TGTGCCTGGAGCGGGGGTAGCAATCAGCCCCAGCATTTT. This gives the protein CAWSGGSNQPQHF.

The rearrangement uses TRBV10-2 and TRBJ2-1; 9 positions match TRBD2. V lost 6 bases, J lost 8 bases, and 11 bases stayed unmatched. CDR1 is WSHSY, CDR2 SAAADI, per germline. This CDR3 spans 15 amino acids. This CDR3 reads CASRGAGLAEDEQFF. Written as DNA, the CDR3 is TGCGCCAGCAGGGGGGCGGGACTAGCTGAGGATGAGCAGTTCTTC.

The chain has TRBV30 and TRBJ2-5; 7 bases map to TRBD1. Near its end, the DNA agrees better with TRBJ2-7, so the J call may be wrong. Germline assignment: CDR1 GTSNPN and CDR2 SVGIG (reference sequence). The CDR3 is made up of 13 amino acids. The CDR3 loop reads CAWGIGQDHEQYF. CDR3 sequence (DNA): TGTGCCTGGGGAATCGGACAGGACCACGAGCAGTACTTC.

This CDR3 reads CASSISGGGLAGTTDTQYF. The CDR3 nucleotides read TGTGCCAGTAGTATAAGCGGAGGAGGGCTAGCGGGAACCACAGATACGCAGTATTTT. The chain joins TRBV19 to TRBJ2-3, with 9 bases lining up with TRBD2. The V gene end was trimmed by 2 bases and the J gene end by 2 bases; junction bases not matched to a gene: 14. Per germline, CDR1 LNHDA and CDR2 SQIVND (reference sequence). The CDR3 has 19 amino acids.

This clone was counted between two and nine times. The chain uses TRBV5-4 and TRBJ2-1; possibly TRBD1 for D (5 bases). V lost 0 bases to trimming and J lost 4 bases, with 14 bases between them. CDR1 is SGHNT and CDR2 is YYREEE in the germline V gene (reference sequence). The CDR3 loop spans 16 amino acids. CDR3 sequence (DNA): TGTGCCAGCAGCTTGGACAGGACCAATTCTTACAATGAGCAGTTCTTC. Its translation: CASSLDRTNSYNEQFF.

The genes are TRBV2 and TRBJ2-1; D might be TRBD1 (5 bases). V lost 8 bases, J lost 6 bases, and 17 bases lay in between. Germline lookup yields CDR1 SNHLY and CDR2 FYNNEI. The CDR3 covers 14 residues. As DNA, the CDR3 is TGTGCCAGCCACTCGCAGGGTCTGGCCAATGAGCAGTTCTTC. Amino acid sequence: CASHSQGLANEQFF.

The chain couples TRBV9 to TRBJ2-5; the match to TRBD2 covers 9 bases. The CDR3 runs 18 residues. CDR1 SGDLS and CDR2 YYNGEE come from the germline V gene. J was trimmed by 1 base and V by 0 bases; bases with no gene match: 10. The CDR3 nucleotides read TGTGCCAGCAGCGTAGAAGGGCGGGGACTAGCCTTCCAAGAGACCCAGTACTTC. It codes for CASSVEGRGLAFQETQYF.

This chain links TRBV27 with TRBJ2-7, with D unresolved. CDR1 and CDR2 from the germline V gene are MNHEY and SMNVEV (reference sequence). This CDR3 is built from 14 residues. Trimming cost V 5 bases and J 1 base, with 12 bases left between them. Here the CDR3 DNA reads TGTGCCAGCAGTACATCCAGGATTTCCTACGAGCAGTACTTC. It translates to CASSTSRISYEQYF.

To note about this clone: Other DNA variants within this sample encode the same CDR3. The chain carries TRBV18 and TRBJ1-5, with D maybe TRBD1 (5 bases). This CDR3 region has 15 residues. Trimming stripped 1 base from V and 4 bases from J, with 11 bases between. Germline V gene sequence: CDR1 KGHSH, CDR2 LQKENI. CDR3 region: CASSPQQGVNQPQHF. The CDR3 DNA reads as TGTGCCAGCTCACCACAGCAGGGTGTGAATCAGCCCCAGCATTTT.

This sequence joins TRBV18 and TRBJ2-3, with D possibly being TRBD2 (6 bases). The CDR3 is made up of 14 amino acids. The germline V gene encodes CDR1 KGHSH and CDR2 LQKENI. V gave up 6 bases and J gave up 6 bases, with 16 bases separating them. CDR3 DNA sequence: TGTGCCAGCTCGCCCCGAACTAGCTCTGATACGCAGTATTTT. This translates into CASSPRTSSDTQYF.

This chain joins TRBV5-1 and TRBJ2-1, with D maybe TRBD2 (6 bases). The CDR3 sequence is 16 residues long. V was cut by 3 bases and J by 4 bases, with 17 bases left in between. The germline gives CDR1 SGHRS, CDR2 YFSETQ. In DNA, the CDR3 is TGCGCCAGCAGCTGGCTGTCAACGGGGAGGTACAATGAGCAGTTCTTC. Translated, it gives CASSWLSTGRYNEQFF.